This record covers a single T cell receptor beta chain. Here immunoSEQ multiplex PCR was the method, and the copy in TCRdb shows in-frame clones only, minus some. The sample lists about 300,000 clones; 70% to 90% were seen once. The sample originates from a study of blood T cell repertoires in COVID-19. About the research overall: The study drew acute and convalescent COVID-19 samples from the United States, Italy and Spain. Nucleic acid was either cDNA or gDNA, and it came from T cells, B-cell-depleted T cells, or PBMCs.

V shed 0 bases and J shed 3 bases, with 9 bases lying between them. CDR1 and CDR2 (germline): SGHTS, YDEGEE. The CDR3 extends over 14 amino acids. Enrollees, about 18 to 95 years old, lived in 25 or so US areas. Either two negative PCRs, clearance, or symptom resolution qualified Cohort 3 donors as recovered. Sequenced: PBMCs or T cells enriched from blood (not recorded which). The clonotype was recovered from a woman aged 30 to 39 who had recovered from COVID-19. The chain employs TRBV5-8 and TRBJ1-2, with a weak D call TRBD1 (5 bases). DNA for the CDR3: TGTGCCAGCAGCTTGGCTGGGGACTACTATGGCTACACCTTC. Its translation is CASSLAGDYYGYTF.